This T cell receptor beta chain was captured in a study of control samples from healthy donors and cancer patients. The table lists this clone with a few counts. Using immunoSEQ multiplex PCR, the repertoire was profiled, and TCRdb retains in-frame clones only, with some absent. The sample lists fewer than 120,000 clones; roughly 90% were seen once. The receptor's source is a woman aged 60 to 75 with lung cancer. Material for sequencing was PBMCs.

The CDR3 is CASSRLPAGVGTDTQYF. The CDR3 bases are TGTGCCAGCAGCCGATTACCAGCGGGAGTGGGCACAGATACGCAGTATTTT. The chain joins TRBV7-3 to TRBJ2-3, with 8 bases fitting TRBD2. The germline V gene encodes CDR1 SGHTA and CDR2 FQGTGA. V lost 5 bases to trimming and J lost 1 base; unmatched junction nucleotides: 11. The CDR3 sequence is 17 residues long.